This is a list of T cell receptor beta chains from one sample in a study of T-cell memory formation after mild COVID-19. Each CDR3 protein gets one entry after TCRdb re-called the 5' RACE reads with MiXCR. The repertoire consists of roughly 350,000 distinct CDR3 sequences, with roughly an eighth occurring once and the leading ten covering approximately 21%. The sequenced material came from PBMCs or a T cell subset sorted from them (not recorded which). The receptor source for this set is a man aged 18-30 years who had mild COVID-19 (a few samples of this study predate the infection). Cell type and time point are not known. Each CDR3 is given without its conserved first and last residue. Each record gives: J gene, V gene, CDR3 length, clone size, CDR3 protein. Not all rows give a size; the values are once, few, many and, for expanded clones, a class.

>TRBJ1-1|TRBV7-3|11|.
ASSLTLWTEAF
>TRBJ2-7|TRBV10-3|12|few
AISTLPGAGEQY
>TRBJ2-6|TRBV18|16|few
ASSPWTSGESGANVLT
>TRBJ2-1|TRBV15|13|.
ATSRDQVTYNEQF
>TRBJ2-1|TRBV3-1|13|.
ASSQGGLHSIEQF
>TRBJ1-2|TRBV6-5|13|.
ASSYSSGIPPGYT
>TRBJ2-7|TRBV20-1|15|many
SARDRTTGGITYEQY
>TRBJ2-5|TRBV10-3|15|.
AISDELGQGRMETQY
>TRBJ2-2|TRBV20-1|11|few
SAPQGATGELF
>TRBJ2-7|TRBV6-2/TRBV6-3|13|few
ASSYVSRGIYEQY
>TRBJ2-1|TRBV18|13|.
ASSPGTGGPIEQF
>TRBJ2-6|TRBV9|16|few
ASSVPSLTGSGANVLT
>TRBJ2-2|TRBV7-6|15|.
ASSLARGHTNTGELF
>TRBJ2-1|TRBV4-1|12|few
ASSQASGVFEQF
>TRBJ2-5|TRBV6-1|10|few
ASSELGGTQY
>TRBJ2-7|TRBV12-5|13|few
ASGLHWTYSYEQY
>TRBJ2-3|TRBV5-6|12|many
ASSFYSSTDTQY
>TRBJ2-1|TRBV6-6|13|.
ASTPLAGGPTEQF
>TRBJ1-6|TRBV4-1|10|few
ASSQPEDRPI
>TRBJ1-1|TRBV5-1|11|few
ASSLFSYTEAF
>TRBJ2-3|TRBV5-6|15|.
ASSWGLAGPSTDTQY
>TRBJ2-3|TRBV4-3|13|few
ASSQVNARTDTQY
>TRBJ2-7|TRBV28|10|few
ASSFYKREQY
>TRBJ1-3|TRBV4-1|13|few
ASSQSGAAGNTIY
>TRBJ2-1|TRBV5-1|13|few
ASSSTSSSYNEQF
>TRBJ2-5|TRBV20-1|11|few
SARGLADETQY